Listed below are T cell receptor beta chains from one sample, sequenced in a study of blood T cell repertoires in COVID-19. The table came from immunoSEQ multiplex PCR; TCRdb's copy has only in-frame clones and leaves some out. The sample shows roughly 16,000 clones, approximately 80% of them seen only once. Sample: peripheral blood. The receptors derive from a human donor in a cohort sampled during active COVID-19. The CDR3 runs from the conserved cysteine through the conserved F or W. Fields, in order: V gene, clone size, J gene, D gene, CDR3 protein, CDR3 DNA. A D gene is named only where the DNA matches it firmly. Clone sizes are given selectively: once, few, many, or a class where the clone is expanded.

>TRBV5-5|-|TRBJ2-7|-
CASSPGGGPYSYEQYF
TGTGCCAGCAGCCCTGGGGGGGGCCCCTACTCCTACGAGCAGTACTTC
>TRBV19|-|TRBJ1-6|TRBD1
CASSRGTGIMASNSPLHF
TGTGCCAGTAGTCGCGGGACAGGGATTATGGCGAGCAATTCACCCCTCCACTTT
>TRBV27|-|TRBJ1-2|TRBD1
CASSSPGTGPDGYTF
TGTGCCAGCAGTTCGCCCGGGACAGGGCCTGATGGCTACACCTTC
>TRBV5-6|-|TRBJ2-7|-
CASAGPLRGLHEQYF
TGTGCCAGCGCCGGCCCCTTGAGAGGGCTCCACGAGCAGTACTTC
>TRBV11-3|-|TRBJ2-2|-
CASSPNRDIRGGELFF
TGTGCCAGCAGCCCCAATAGGGACATCCGTGGCGGGGAGCTGTTTTTT
>TRBV27|-|TRBJ2-3|-
CASSLRGPLDTQYF
TGTGCCAGCAGTCTCAGGGGTCCTTTGGATACGCAGTATTTT
>TRBV20-1|few|TRBJ2-7|-
CSAQNHEQYF
TGCAGTGCCCAGAACCACGAGCAGTACTTC
>TRBV28|-|TRBJ2-1|TRBD1
CASTPGQGLYNEQFF
TGTGCCAGCACCCCCGGACAGGGGCTCTACAATGAGCAGTTCTTC
>TRBV9|-|TRBJ1-3|TRBD1
CASSYTGQFGNTIYF
TGTGCCAGCAGCTACACGGGACAGTTCGGAAACACCATATATTTT
>TRBV6-5|-|TRBJ2-3|TRBD2
CASSYSRGGGDTQYF
TGTGCCAGCAGTTACTCGCGGGGGGGCGGAGATACGCAGTATTTT
>TRBV19|-|TRBJ2-7|TRBD2
CASTRGTSGSDLVGAF
TGTGCCAGTACCAGGGGAACTAGCGGGAGCGATCTGGTTGGGGCCTTC
>TRBV18|-|TRBJ2-2|-
CASSPLRVGELFF
TGTGCCAGCTCACCCCTACGGGTCGGGGAGCTGTTTTTT
>TRBV7-8|-|TRBJ2-1|TRBD1
CASSRDRRNEQFF
TGTGCCAGCAGCAGGGACAGGCGGAATGAGCAGTTCTTC
>TRBV5-6|-|TRBJ2-7|-
CASSLATGPTYEQYF
TGTGCCAGCAGCTTGGCGACGGGTCCTACCTACGAGCAGTACTTC
>TRBV27|-|TRBJ2-7|-
CASSRLSSGYEQYF
TGTGCCAGCAGCCGGCTTTCGTCAGGGTACGAGCAGTACTTC
>TRBV15|-|TRBJ1-5|-
CATSVGGIQPQHF
TGTGCCACCTCGGTGGGGGGTATTCAGCCCCAGCATTTT
>TRBV5-5|once|TRBJ2-6|-
CASNPPGLGSGANVLTF
TGTGCCAGCAACCCCCCAGGACTCGGCTCTGGGGCCAACGTCCTGACTTTC
>TRBV3-1/TRBV3-2|-|TRBJ2-2|TRBD2
CASSLGTSGSPVGELFF
TGTGCCAGCAGCCTAGGGACTAGCGGGAGTCCGGTCGGGGAGCTGTTTTTT
>TRBV28|-|TRBJ1-5|TRBD1
CASSSGTGMGQPQHF
TGTGCCAGCAGCTCCGGGACAGGGATGGGTCAGCCCCAGCATTTT
>TRBV28|-|TRBJ1-2|-
CASSLPGYGYTF
TGTGCCAGCAGTTTACCAGGGTATGGCTACACCTTC
>TRBV3-1/TRBV3-2|-|TRBJ1-2|TRBD1
CASSDRGPQGYTF
TGTGCCAGCAGCGACAGGGGGCCCCAAGGCTACACCTTC
>TRBV5-6|-|TRBJ2-3|TRBD2
CASSSSGRRGADTQYF
TGTGCCAGCAGCTCGAGCGGGAGACGGGGTGCAGATACGCAGTATTTT